The clone carrying this TCR beta chain was detected ten times or more. Its specificity is unknown. These data belong to a study of beta chain features in type 1 diabetes. Study-wide points: Type 1 diabetes patients showed a moderate but significant shortening of TCRB CDR3s in all four CD4+ subsets.

Since all of the isolated RNA was reverse transcribed, expressed TCRB transcripts were what got sequenced. Measured with immunoSEQ multiplex PCR; TCRdb has only the in-frame clones, and not every one. Among more than 300,000 clones listed, 9.6% were seen once. Germline loops: CDR1 MDHEN, CDR2 SYDVKM. The CDR3 runs 14 residues. J gave up 4 bases and V 8 bases, and 7 bases lay outside the gene matches. This sequence was found in a man aged 25-45 years with type 1 diabetes. The chain has TRBV28 and TRBJ2-5; 10 bases line up with TRBD2. The sample was central memory CD4+ T cells from blood. The CDR3 region is CASSTGTSAETQYF. CDR3 coding DNA: TGTGCCAGCTCGACCGGGACTAGCGCAGAGACCCAGTACTTC. The complete variable domain, with remaining parts taken from reference TRBV28 and TRBJ2-5, reads DVKVTQSSRYLVKRTGEKVFLECVQDMDHENMFWYRQDPGLGLRLIYFSYDVKMKEKGDIPEGYSVSREKKERFSLILESASTNQTSMYLCASSTGTSAETQYFGPGTRLLVL.